In this sample, the clone carrying this T cell receptor beta chain turned up a few times. Its antigen is currently unknown. The V gene's germline CDR1 is SGHTA and CDR2 FQGNSA. The CDR3 spans 17 residues. V was pared by 5 bases and J by 7 bases, with 14 bases of the junction left unmatched. The sample originates from a study of T cells after yellow fever vaccination. Findings and limits, study-wide: Repertoires obtained by FACS sorting could include abundant clonotypes that entered as contaminants from the bulk population. It was the secondary response that reached its peak faster, day 5 versus 15, but it was weaker.

Template-switching 5'RACE yielded the TCR cDNA; a universal primer site and UMIs were added in the process. Each CDR3 protein gets one entry after TCRdb re-called the 5' RACE reads with MiXCR. The repertoire has more than 110,000 distinct CDR3 sequences, about 6.2% of them found once; the top ten carry more than 0.55%. This sequence joins TRBV7-2 and TRBJ1-4; 9 nucleotides agree with TRBD1. Specimen: CD4+ T cells sorted from PBMCs, collected 10 days after the yellow fever booster vaccination. This clonotype was obtained from a man aged 30-40 years who received the YFV17D yellow fever vaccine. CDR3 in DNA: TGTGCCAGCAGCAGAAAGGGACAGGGAATTGGGTTTGAAAAACTGTTTTTT. Amino acid sequence: CASSRKGQGIGFEKLFF.